Reported below is one T cell receptor beta chain. Only in-frame clones appear in the TCRdb table, and some are missing; sequencing was by immunoSEQ multiplex PCR. This table holds 160,000 or so clones, roughly 91% found once. This record belongs to a study of blood T cell repertoires in COVID-19. The V segment lost 0 bases and the J segment 4 bases; nucleotides outside the gene matches: 7. The germline V gene has CDR1 MNHEY and CDR2 SVGAGI. CDR3 length: 16 amino acids. This receptor was identified in a man aged 18 to 30 with acute or convalescent COVID-19. The specimen sequenced was peripheral blood. The chain recombines TRBV6-5 with TRBJ1-2, with 8 bases lining up with TRBD1. The CDR3 nucleotides read TGTGCCAGCAGTTACTCAACAGGGGGTTGGGGCTATGGCTACACCTTC. Translating it yields CASSYSTGGWGYGYTF.